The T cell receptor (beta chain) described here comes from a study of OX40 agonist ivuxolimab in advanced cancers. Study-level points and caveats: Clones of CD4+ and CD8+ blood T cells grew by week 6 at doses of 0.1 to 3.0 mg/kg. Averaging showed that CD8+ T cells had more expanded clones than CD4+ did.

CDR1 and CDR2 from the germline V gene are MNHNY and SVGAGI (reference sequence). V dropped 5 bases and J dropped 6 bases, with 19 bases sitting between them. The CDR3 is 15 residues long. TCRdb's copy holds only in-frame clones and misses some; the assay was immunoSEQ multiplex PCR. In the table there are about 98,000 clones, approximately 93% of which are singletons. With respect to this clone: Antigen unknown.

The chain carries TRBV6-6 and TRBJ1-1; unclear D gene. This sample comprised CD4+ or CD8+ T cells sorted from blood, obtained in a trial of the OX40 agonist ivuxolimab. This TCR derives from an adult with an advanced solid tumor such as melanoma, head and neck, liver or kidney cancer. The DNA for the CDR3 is TGTGCCAGCAGTCCGCCGGGGTCCCAGCGCGCTGAAGCTTTCTTT. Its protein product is CASSPPGSQRAEAFF.